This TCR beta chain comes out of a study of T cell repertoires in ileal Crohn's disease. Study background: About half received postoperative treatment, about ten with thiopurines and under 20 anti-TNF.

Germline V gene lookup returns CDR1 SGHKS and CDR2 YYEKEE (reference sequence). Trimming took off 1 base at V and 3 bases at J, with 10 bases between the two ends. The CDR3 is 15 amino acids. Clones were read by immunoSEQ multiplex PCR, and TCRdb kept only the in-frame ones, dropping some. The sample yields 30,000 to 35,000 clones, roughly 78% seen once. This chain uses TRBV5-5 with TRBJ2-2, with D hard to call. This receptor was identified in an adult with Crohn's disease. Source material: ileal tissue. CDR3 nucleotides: TGTGCCAGCAGCTTGTCTAACAGCTACACCGGGGAGCTGTTTTTT. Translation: CASSLSNSYTGELFF.